The 18 T cell receptor beta chains presented below share a single source sample, sequenced in a study of early T cells in non-severe SARS-CoV-2 infection. TCRdb called the 5' RACE reads again in MiXCR, with one record for every CDR3 protein. The sample records about 87,000 distinct CDR3 sequences, around 13% being singletons. The sample comprised whole blood. Every receptor here comes from an adult who was a healthcare worker with PCR-confirmed SARS-CoV-2 infection or an uninfected control (not recorded which).

The rearrangement links TRBV5-6 to TRBJ2-4; no firm D call. Trimming took off 5 bases at V and 0 bases at J, with 9 bases between the two ends. The CDR3 covers 14 residues. Germline V gives CDR1 SGHDT, CDR2 YYEEEE. CDR3 nucleotides: TGTGCCAGCAGTTGGACGGTAGCCAAAAACATTCAGTACTTC. Translated, it gives CASSWTVAKNIQYF.

The chain uses TRBV20-1 and TRBJ1-1; TRBD1 is a possible D gene (5 bases). The CDR3 extends over 15 amino acids. V gave up 0 bases and J gave up 5 bases, with 16 bases separating them. Germline values: CDR1 DFQATT, CDR2 SNEGSKA (reference sequence). The CDR3 here is CSARDRGRLGTEAFF. CDR3 DNA: TGCAGTGCTAGAGATCGGGGCAGGTTGGGGACTGAAGCTTTCTTT.

This sequence joins TRBV7-2 and TRBJ2-5, with D unclear. Looked up from germline, CDR1 is SGHTA and CDR2 is FQGNSA. This CDR3 is built from 14 residues. V was trimmed by 1 base and J by 1 base, leaving 7 bases between them. In DNA, the CDR3 is TGTGCCAGCAGCTTAGATGTTAGCCAAGAGACCCAGTACTTC. Protein: CASSLDVSQETQYF.

In its sample, this clonotype was seen a few times. The V gene is TRBV6-4, the J gene TRBJ1-5; D is unresolved. The germline V gene encodes CDR1 MRHNA and CDR2 SNTAGT. The CDR3 covers 15 residues. With 4 bases removed from V and 0 bases from J, the gap between germline ends came to 10 bases. Written as DNA, the CDR3 is TGTGCCAGCAGTGTAAGCCCGTATAGCAATCAGCCCCAGCATTTT. Encoded protein: CASSVSPYSNQPQHF.

The chain recombines TRBV5-4 with TRBJ1-1, with 7 nucleotides matching TRBD1. The germline V gene encodes CDR1 SGHNT and CDR2 YYREEE (reference sequence). CDR3 length: 15 residues. The junction had 6 bases not matched to a gene; V was cut back by 3 bases and J by 1 base. CDR3 in DNA: TGTGCCAGCAGCTCCCCGGACAGGAGGAACACTGAAGCTTTCTTT. Its protein is CASSSPDRRNTEAFF.

In this sample, this clonotype turned up a few times. V and J are TRBV12-3 or TRBV12-4 and TRBJ2-2; 8 nucleotides align to TRBD1. CDR3 size: 14 residues. The ends lost 8 bases at V and 4 bases at J; junction bases unmatched: 6. The DNA for the CDR3 is TGTGCCAGCCCGGGACAGGAGTTCACCGGGGAGCTGTTTTTT. This encodes CASPGQEFTGELFF.

The rearrangement uses TRBV7-9 and TRBJ1-2; TRBD1 might be the D (6 bases). This CDR3 is built from 14 residues. V lost 1 base and J lost 6, with 12 bases in between. CDR1 and CDR2 (germline): SEHNR, FQNEAQ (reference sequence). CDR3 nucleotide sequence: TGTGCCAGCAGCTTAGTTCGACAGGAGGATGGCTACACCTTC. Amino acid sequence: CASSLVRQEDGYTF.

This clonotype occurred a few times. J is TRBJ1-1 and V is TRBV28, with TRBD1 matching over 7 bases. The CDR3 is 13 residues long. V lost 3 bases, J lost 10 bases, and 8 bases stayed unmatched. Germline V gene lookup returns CDR1 MDHEN and CDR2 SYDVKM. CDR3 bases: TGTGCCAGCAGTTTGGGCAGGGGGAATATAGCTTTCTTT. Protein sequence: CASSLGRGNIAFF. The full variable domain, its missing parts supplied by reference TRBV28 and TRBJ1-1, is DVKVTQSSRYLVKRTGEKVFLECVQDMDHENMFWYRQDPGLGLRLIYFSYDVKMKEKGDIPEGYSVSREKKERFSLILESASTNQTSMYLCASSLGRGNIAFFGQGTRLTVV.

The gene calls are TRBV4-3 and TRBJ2-4, with 9 bases that match TRBD2. V shed 0 bases, J shed 8 bases, and the junction held 5 bases outside the gene matches. CDR1 and CDR2 from the germline V gene are LGHNA and YSLEER. The CDR3 is 15 amino acids. This CDR3 is CASSQDFGGGDIQYF. CDR3 nucleotide sequence: TGCGCCAGCAGCCAAGATTTCGGCGGGGGGGACATTCAGTACTTC.

The rearrangement uses TRBV5-4 and TRBJ2-2; D is possibly TRBD2 (6 bases). Germline V lookup: CDR1 SGHNT, CDR2 YYREEE (reference sequence). Trimming left V 5 bases short and J 8 bases short, with 19 bases between. There are 15 residues in the CDR3. The CDR3 DNA sequence: TGTGCCAGCAGTTGGGACTCAACGTCGAGGGGGGAGCTGTTTTTT. Its translation is CASSWDSTSRGELFF.

This clonotype was counted many times. The chain recombines TRBV7-2 with TRBJ2-3; the D gene is possibly TRBD2 (5 bases). V dropped 2 bases and J dropped 4 bases, with 13 bases sitting between them. The germline CDR1 and CDR2 sequences are SGHTA and FQGNSA. The CDR3 loop spans 15 amino acids. The CDR3 sequence: CASSLTLLAPDTQYF. CDR3 bases: TGTGCCAGCAGCTTAACCCTGCTAGCCCCAGATACGCAGTATTTT.

V and J are TRBV20-1 and TRBJ2-7, with TRBD2 identical over 7 bases. There are 13 residues in the CDR3. The ends lost 1 base at V and 2 bases at J; junction bases unmatched: 2. Germline V lookup: CDR1 DFQATT, CDR2 SNEGSKA (reference sequence). The CDR3 here is CSARGRGAYEQYF. The CDR3 DNA follows: TGCAGTGCTAGAGGACGGGGGGCCTACGAGCAGTACTTC.

In its sample, this clonotype was seen a few times. CDR3: CASSDYYQGSNEQFF. The CDR3 coding sequence is TGCGCCAGCAGTGACTACTACCAGGGAAGCAATGAGCAGTTCTTC. V usage is TRBV10-1 and J usage is TRBJ2-1; tentatively, D is TRBD1 (5 bases). This CDR3 spans 15 amino acids. Looked up from germline, CDR1 is WNHNN and CDR2 is SYGVQD (reference sequence). V lost 3 bases, J lost 6 bases, and 15 bases lay in between.

At least ten counts were recorded for this clonotype. The chain links TRBV24-1 to TRBJ2-1; a weak D match, TRBD2 (7 bases). Between the trimmed V and J ends, which lost 9 bases and 4 bases, there was a span of 12 bases. Germline CDR1 reads KGHDR; CDR2 reads SFDVKD. The CDR3 covers 13 residues. In nucleotides, the CDR3 is TGTGCCACCGAGGGGGGGATATACAATGAGCAGTTCTTC. Translating it yields CATEGGIYNEQFF.

The chain combines TRBV29-1 with TRBJ2-5; D possibly uses TRBD1 or TRBD2 (5 bases each). The CDR3 runs 12 residues. Trimming left V 4 bases short and J 2 bases short, with 8 bases between. Germline CDR1 and CDR2: SQVTM and ANQGSEA. CDR3 sequence reads: CSVGGGQETQYF. The CDR3 coding sequence is TGCAGCGTTGGTGGGGGTCAAGAGACCCAGTACTTC.

This sequence joins TRBV6-1 and TRBJ1-4, with D possibly TRBD1 on 6 matching bases. CDR3 size: 15 residues. V was clipped by 2 bases and J by 1 base, with 8 bases between them. CDR1 is MNHNS, CDR2 SASEGT, per germline. The CDR3 region has the DNA TGTGCCAGCAGTGAACCACAGGGAACTAATGAAAAACTGTTTTTT. Protein: CASSEPQGTNEKLFF.

This clonotype was seen at least ten times. The chain couples TRBV29-1 to TRBJ2-3, with D unclear. The CDR3 covers 12 residues. Between the trimmed V and J ends, which lost 6 bases and 0 bases, there was a span of 7 bases. Germline CDR1 reads SQVTM; CDR2 reads ANQGSEA. CDR3 amino acids: CSVEPSTDTQYF. The CDR3 nucleotides are TGCAGCGTGGAACCTAGCACAGATACGCAGTATTTT.

There are a few counts of this clonotype. This chain uses TRBV19 with TRBJ1-2; D not resolved. There are 14 residues in the CDR3. Germline values: CDR1 LNHDA, CDR2 SQIVND (reference sequence). Trimming left V 3 bases short and J 2 bases short, with 10 bases between. The CDR3 DNA is TGTGCCAGTAGTATTTTGACGGGGAACTATGGCTACACCTTC. Protein sequence: CASSILTGNYGYTF. Filled out from reference TRBV19 and TRBJ1-2, the complete variable domain reads DGGITQSPKYLFRKEGQNVTLSCEQNLNHDAMYWYRQDPGQGLRLIYYSQIVNDFQKGDIAEGYSVSREKKESFPLTVTSAQKNPTAFYLCASSILTGNYGYTFGSGTRLTVV.